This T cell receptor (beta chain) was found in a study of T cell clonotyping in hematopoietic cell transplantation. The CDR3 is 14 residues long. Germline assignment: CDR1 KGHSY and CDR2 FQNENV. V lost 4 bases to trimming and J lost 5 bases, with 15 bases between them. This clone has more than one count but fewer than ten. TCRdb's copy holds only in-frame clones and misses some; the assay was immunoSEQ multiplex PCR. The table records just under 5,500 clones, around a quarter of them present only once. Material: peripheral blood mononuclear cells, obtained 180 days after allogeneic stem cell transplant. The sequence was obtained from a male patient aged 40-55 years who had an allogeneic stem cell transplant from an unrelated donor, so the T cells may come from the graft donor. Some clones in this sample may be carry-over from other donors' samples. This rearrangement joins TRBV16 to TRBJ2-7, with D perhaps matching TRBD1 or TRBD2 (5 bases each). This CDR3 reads CASSPYIRGNEQYF. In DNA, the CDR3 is TGTGCCAGCAGCCCCTACATCCGGGGCAACGAGCAGTACTTC.